The source of this T cell receptor (beta chain) is a study of T-cell reconstitution after alpha-beta-depleted transplantation in children. This clonotype was detected ten times or more. For TCRbeta, the library was prepared with unique molecular identifiers. TCRdb passed the PCR reads through MiXCR, listing each CDR3 protein once. Seen here are 230,000 or so distinct CDR3 sequences, more than 7.5% observed once, and the top ten hold roughly 5.1%. Germline V lookup: CDR1 SGHDT, CDR2 YYEEEE. Trimming took 2 bases from V and 0 from J, leaving 11 bases between them. The CDR3 consists of 15 residues. Specimen: PBMCs from the stem cell graft donor, collected from the stem cell graft. The chain carries TRBV5-6 and TRBJ1-2; a possible D gene is TRBD1 (6 bases). The TCR comes from a human donor who donated a stem cell graft to a child with SCID. The CDR3 coding sequence is TGTGCCAGCAGCTTTCCGGACAGCCCTAACTATGGCTACACCTTC. Its translation is CASSFPDSPNYGYTF.